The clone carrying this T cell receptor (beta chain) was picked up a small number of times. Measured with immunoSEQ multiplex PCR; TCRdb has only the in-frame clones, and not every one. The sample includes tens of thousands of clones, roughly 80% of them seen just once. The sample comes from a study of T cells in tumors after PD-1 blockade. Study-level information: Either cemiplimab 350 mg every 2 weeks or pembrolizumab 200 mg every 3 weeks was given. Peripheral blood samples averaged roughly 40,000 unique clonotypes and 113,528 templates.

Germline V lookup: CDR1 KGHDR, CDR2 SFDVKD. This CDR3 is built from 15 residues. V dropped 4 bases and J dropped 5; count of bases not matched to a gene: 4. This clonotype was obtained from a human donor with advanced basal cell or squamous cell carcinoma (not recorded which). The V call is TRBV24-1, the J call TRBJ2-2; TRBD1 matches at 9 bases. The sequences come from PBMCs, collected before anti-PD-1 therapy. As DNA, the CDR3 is TGTGCCACCAGTGAGACAGGGGGAGATACCGGGGAGCTGTTTTTT. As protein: CATSETGGDTGELFF.